This section outlines one TCR beta chain sequence together with its context. In the same sample, other DNA sequences code for this CDR3. The data derive from a study of shared clonotypes between healthy human individuals. The germline gives CDR1 MNHEY, CDR2 SVGAGI. The CDR3 totals 12 residues. V shed 6 bases and J shed 5 bases, with 7 bases lying between them. This table comes from immunoSEQ multiplex PCR, and its TCRdb copy is limited to in-frame clones, with some not included. Of about 2.4 million clones listed, 90% to 95% are singletons. This TCR was recovered from a man aged 18-30 years in good health. Some clones in this sample may be carry-over from other donors' samples. The rearrangement links TRBV6-5 to TRBJ2-2, with D maybe TRBD1 (6 bases). Sequenced material: naive CD4+ T cells from PBMCs. Subset of the sample: CD45RA+ positively selected. CDR3: CASSRGTGELFF. CDR3 bases: TGTGCCAGCAGCAGGGGTACCGGGGAGCTGTTTTTT.